This TCR beta chain appears in the sequencing data of a study of spatial heterogeneity in lung cancer. General study results and limits: Tumor T cell coverage was estimated at 5.5% to 7% for alpha and under 15% for beta chains. Tumor mutation counts were tracked by expanded intratumoral alpha and beta TCR counts.

Time point: sample taken at primary tumor resection. No cell sorting; template was whole RNA from tumor, lung tissue or PBMC. Using its own MiXCR run on the 5' RACE reads, TCRdb lists one record per CDR3 protein. The table shows about 100,000 distinct CDR3 sequences, with about 4.6% occurring only once. The CDR3 is made up of 16 amino acids. With 4 bases removed from V and 0 bases from J, the gap between germline ends came to 16 bases. Germline CDR1 reads SGHRS; CDR2 reads YFSETQ. This clonotype was observed at least ten times. Its cognate antigen is unknown. The receptor was derived from a male donor with early-stage non-small cell lung cancer. The J gene is TRBJ1-1, the V gene TRBV5-1; unclear D gene. The specimen was lung tumor tissue, collected at surgery. The CDR3 is CASSPLSNSLNTEAFF. In DNA form, the CDR3 reads TGCGCCAGCAGCCCTCTCTCCAATTCCCTGAACACTGAAGCTTTCTTT.